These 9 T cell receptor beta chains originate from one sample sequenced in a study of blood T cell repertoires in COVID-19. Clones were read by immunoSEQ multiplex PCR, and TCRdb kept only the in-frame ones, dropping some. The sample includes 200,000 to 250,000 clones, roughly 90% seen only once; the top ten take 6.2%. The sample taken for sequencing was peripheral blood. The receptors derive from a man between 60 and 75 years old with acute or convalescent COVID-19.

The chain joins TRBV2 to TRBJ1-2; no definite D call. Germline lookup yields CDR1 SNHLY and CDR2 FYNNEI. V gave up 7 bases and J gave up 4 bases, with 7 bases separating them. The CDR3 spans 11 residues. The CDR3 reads CASTRSYGYTF. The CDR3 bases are TGTGCCAGCACCCGGTCCTATGGCTACACCTTC.

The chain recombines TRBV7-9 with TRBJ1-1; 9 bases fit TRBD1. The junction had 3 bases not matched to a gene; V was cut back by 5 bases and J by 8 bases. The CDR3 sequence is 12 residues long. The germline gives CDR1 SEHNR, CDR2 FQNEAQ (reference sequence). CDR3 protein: CASSVGQGEAFF. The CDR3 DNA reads TGTGCCAGCAGCGTCGGACAGGGGGAAGCTTTCTTT. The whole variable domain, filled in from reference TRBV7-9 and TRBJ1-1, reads DTGVSQNPRHKITKRGQNVTFRCDPISEHNRLYWYRQTLGQGPEFLTYFQNEAQLEKSRLLSDRFSAERPKGSFSTLEIQRTEQGDSAMYLCASSVGQGEAFFGQGTRLTVV.

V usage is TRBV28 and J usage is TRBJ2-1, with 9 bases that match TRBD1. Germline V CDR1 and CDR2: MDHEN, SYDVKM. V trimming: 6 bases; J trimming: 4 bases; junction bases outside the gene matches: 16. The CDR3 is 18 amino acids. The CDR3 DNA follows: TGTGCCAGCAGCCCAGGGACAGGGCGACCCGGAACTTACAATGAGCAGTTCTTC. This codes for CASSPGTGRPGTYNEQFF.

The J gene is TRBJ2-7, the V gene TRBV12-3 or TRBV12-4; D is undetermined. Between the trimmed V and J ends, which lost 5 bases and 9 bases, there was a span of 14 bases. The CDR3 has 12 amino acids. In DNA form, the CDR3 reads TGTGCCAGCAGTGCCCTATTCGGTGGGCAGTACTTC. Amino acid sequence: CASSALFGGQYF.

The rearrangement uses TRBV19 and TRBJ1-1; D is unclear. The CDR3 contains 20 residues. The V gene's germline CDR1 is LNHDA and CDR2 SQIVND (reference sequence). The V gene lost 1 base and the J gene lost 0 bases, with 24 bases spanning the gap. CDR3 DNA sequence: TGTGCCAGTAGTATAGGCAACTTAAGGTTACTGCGGGTCTTGAACACTGAAGCTTTCTTT. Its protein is CASSIGNLRLLRVLNTEAFF.

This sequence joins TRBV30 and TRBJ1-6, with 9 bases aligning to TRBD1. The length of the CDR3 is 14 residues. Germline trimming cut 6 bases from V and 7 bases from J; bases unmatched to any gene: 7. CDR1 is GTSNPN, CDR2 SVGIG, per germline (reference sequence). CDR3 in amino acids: CACLRTGENSPLHF. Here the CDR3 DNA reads TGTGCCTGCCTAAGGACAGGGGAAAATTCACCCCTCCACTTT. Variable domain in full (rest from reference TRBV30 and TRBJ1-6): SQTIHQWPATLVQPVGSPLSLECTVEGTSNPNLYWYRQAAGRGLQLLFYSVGIGQISSEVPQNLSASRPQDRQFILSSKKLLLSDSGFYLCACLRTGENSPLHFGNGTRLTVT.

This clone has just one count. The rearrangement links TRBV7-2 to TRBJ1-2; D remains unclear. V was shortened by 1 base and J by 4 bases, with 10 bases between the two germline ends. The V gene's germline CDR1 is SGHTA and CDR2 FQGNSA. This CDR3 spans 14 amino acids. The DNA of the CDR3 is TGTGCCAGCAGCTTAGATTTCGGAGCCTATGGCTACACCTTC. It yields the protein CASSLDFGAYGYTF.

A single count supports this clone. CDR3 region: CASSILPGQGEREQYF. Written as DNA, the CDR3 is TGTGCCAGTAGTATCCTCCCGGGACAGGGGGAGAGGGAGCAGTACTTC. The genes are TRBV19 and TRBJ2-7; TRBD1 aligns across 11 bases. This CDR3 region has 16 residues. V shed 3 bases and J 7 bases; nucleotides not matched to a gene: 11. CDR1 and CDR2 (germline): LNHDA, SQIVND (reference sequence).

In DNA form, the CDR3 reads TGTGCCAGCACCAGGTCGCTCACAGATACGCAGTATTTT. Its translation: CASTRSLTDTQYF. This rearrangement joins TRBV6-5 to TRBJ2-3; no firm D call. The CDR3 spans 13 residues. The germline V gene has CDR1 MNHEY and CDR2 SVGAGI. V dropped 7 bases and J dropped 2 bases, with 10 bases sitting between them.